This T cell receptor (beta chain) emerged from a study of Ad26.COV2.S vaccination and SARS-CoV-2 variants. Study overall: Donor was assigned to the Ad26.COV2.S arm of trial COV1001.

Described treatment: around 19 received Ad26.COV2.S at low or high dose, single or two shots; 5 received placebo; per-sample allocation not given. Sampling took place 63 days after the first vaccine or placebo injection. Profiled with immunoSEQ multiplex PCR; TCRdb holds only in-frame clones, not every one. Of roughly 700,000 clones listed, approximately 88% are singletons. V was pared by 5 bases and J by 6 bases, with 8 bases between. CDR3 length: 10 amino acids. Looked up from germline, CDR1 is DFQATT and CDR2 is SNEGSKA (reference sequence). The source was peripheral blood, collected in a trial of Ad26.COV2.S vaccine versus placebo. The receptor's source is a person between 18 and 65 years old who received the Ad26.COV2.S COVID-19 vaccine or a placebo. The gene calls are TRBV20-1 and TRBJ2-7; no reliable D call. CDR3 DNA: TGCAGTGCTGCCCTCCGCGAGCAGTACTTC. Its protein product is CSAALREQYF.